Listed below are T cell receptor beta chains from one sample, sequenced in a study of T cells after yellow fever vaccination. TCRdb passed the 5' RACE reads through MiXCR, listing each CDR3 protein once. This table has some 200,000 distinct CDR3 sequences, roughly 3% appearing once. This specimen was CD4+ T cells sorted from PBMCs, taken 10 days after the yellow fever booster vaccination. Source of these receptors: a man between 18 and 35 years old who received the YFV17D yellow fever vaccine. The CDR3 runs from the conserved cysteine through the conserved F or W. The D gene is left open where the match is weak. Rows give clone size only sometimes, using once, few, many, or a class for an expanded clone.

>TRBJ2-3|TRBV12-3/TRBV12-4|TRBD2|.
CASSQLWGRADTQYF
TGTGCCAGCAGCCAGCTATGGGGGAGGGCAGATACGCAGTATTTT
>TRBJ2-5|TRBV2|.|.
CASRGPGETQYF
TGTGCCAGCAGGGGTCCCGGGGAGACCCAGTACTTC
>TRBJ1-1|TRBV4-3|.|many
CASSHPDRRDTEAFF
TGCGCCAGCAGCCACCCCGACAGGCGAGACACTGAAGCTTTCTTT
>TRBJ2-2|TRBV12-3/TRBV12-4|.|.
CASKTRQGLIRGHGELFF
TGTGCCAGCAAAACCCGGCAGGGGTTAATCCGAGGGCACGGGGAGCTGTTTTTT
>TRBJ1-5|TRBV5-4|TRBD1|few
CASSLGGGTQPQHF
TGTGCCAGCAGCTTGGGAGGGGGCACTCAGCCCCAGCATTTT
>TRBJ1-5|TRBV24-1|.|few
CATSDRVFNQPQHF
TGTGCCACCAGTGATCGAGTTTTCAATCAGCCCCAGCATTTT
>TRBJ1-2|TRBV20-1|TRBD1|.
CSASGGTGVVNYGYTF
TGCAGTGCTAGCGGCGGGACAGGGGTTGTTAACTATGGCTACACCTTC
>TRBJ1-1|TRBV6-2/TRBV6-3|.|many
CASSYSAEAFF
TGTGCCAGCAGTTACAGCGCTGAAGCTTTCTTT
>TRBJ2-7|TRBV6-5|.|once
CASSFQSSYEQYF
TGTGCCAGCAGTTTCCAGAGCTCCTACGAGCAGTACTTC
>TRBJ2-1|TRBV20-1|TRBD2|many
CSATSGERANEQFF
TGCAGTGCTACTAGCGGGGAGCGGGCCAATGAGCAGTTCTTC
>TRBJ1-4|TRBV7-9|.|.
CASRAGGAEKLFF
TGTGCCAGCAGGGCGGGAGGCGCAGAAAAACTGTTTTTT
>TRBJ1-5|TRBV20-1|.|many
CSASSAVSNQPQHF
TGCAGTGCTAGCAGTGCGGTAAGCAATCAGCCCCAGCATTTT
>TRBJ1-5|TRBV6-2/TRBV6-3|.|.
CASSYSGAYSNQPQHF
TGTGCCAGCAGTTACTCGGGGGCGTATAGCAATCAGCCCCAGCATTTT
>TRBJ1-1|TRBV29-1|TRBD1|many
CSVPDRVNTEAFF
TGCAGCGTTCCCGACAGGGTAAACACTGAAGCTTTCTTT
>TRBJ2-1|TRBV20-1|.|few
CSARPVAGGLEQFF
TGCAGTGCTAGACCTGTGGCTGGGGGGCTTGAGCAGTTCTTC
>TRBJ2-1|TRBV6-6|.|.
CASSYRGEYEQFF
TGTGCCAGCAGTTACAGGGGGGAGTATGAGCAGTTCTTC
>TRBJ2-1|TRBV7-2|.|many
CASSSDGNNEQFF
TGTGCCAGCAGCTCCGACGGGAACAATGAGCAGTTCTTC
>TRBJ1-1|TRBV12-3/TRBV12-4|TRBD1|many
CASSATGLNTEAFF
TGTGCCAGCAGTGCGACAGGGCTGAACACTGAAGCTTTCTTT
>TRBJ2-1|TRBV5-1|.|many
CASSLSRDNEQFF
TGCGCCAGCAGCTTGAGTAGGGACAATGAGCAGTTCTTC
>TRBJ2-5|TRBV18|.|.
CASSATSYETQYF
TGTGCCAGCTCAGCAACTAGTTACGAGACCCAGTACTTC
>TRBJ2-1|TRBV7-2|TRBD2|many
CASSPQRGEQFF
TGTGCCAGCAGCCCCCAGCGGGGGGAGCAGTTCTTC
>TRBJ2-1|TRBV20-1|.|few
CSASRVRGNEQFF
TGCAGTGCTAGTAGGGTCCGAGGCAATGAGCAGTTCTTC
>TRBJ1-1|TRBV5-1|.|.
CASSLDGRNTEASF
TGCGCCAGCAGCTTGGATGGCAGGAACACTGAAGCTTCCTTT
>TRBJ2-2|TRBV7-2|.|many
CASSPQGFQGRSTGELFF
TGTGCCAGCAGCCCCCAAGGTTTCCAGGGGAGGTCCACCGGGGAGCTGTTTTTT
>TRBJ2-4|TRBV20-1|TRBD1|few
CSAGPDRGDKNIQYF
TGCAGTGCTGGACCGGACAGGGGGGACAAAAACATTCAGTACTTC
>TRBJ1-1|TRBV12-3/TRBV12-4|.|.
CASRPGRDAEAFF
TGTGCCAGCAGACCCGGAAGGGACGCTGAAGCTTTCTTT
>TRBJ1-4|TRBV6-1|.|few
CASSYDPGTSGGKLFF
TGTGCCAGCAGCTATGATCCAGGGACATCCGGGGGAAAACTGTTTTTT
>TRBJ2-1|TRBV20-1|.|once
CSASRGGSEQFF
TGCAGTGCTAGTAGGGGGGGGAGTGAGCAGTTCTTC
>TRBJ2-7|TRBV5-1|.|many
CASSFSPVQPYEQYF
TGCGCCAGCAGCTTTAGCCCGGTACAGCCCTACGAGCAGTACTTC
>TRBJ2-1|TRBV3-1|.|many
CASSHGRVGEQFF
TGTGCCAGCAGCCATGGGCGTGTAGGCGAGCAGTTCTTC
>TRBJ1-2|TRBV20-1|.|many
CSARPENYGYTF
TGCAGTGCCCGACCGGAGAACTATGGCTACACCTTC
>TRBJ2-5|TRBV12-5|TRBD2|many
CASSPGTSRETQYF
TGTGCTAGTTCCCCCGGGACTAGCAGGGAGACCCAGTACTTC
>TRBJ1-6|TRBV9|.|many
CASSVVGDNSPLHF
TGTGCCAGCAGCGTAGTTGGCGACAATTCACCCCTCCACTTT
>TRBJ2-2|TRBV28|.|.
CASRGSVSPGELFF
TGTGCCAGCCGGGGGTCAGTTAGCCCCGGGGAGCTGTTTTTT
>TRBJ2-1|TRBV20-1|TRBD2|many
CSAVRLAGRNEQFF
TGCAGTGCTGTAAGACTAGCGGGCAGGAATGAGCAGTTCTTC
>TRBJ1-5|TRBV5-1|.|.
CASSFGTDSNQPQHF
TGCGCCAGCAGCTTTGGGACGGATAGCAATCAGCCCCAGCATTTT
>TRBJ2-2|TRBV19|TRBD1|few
CASSTRDRATNTGELFF
TGTGCCAGTAGTACCCGGGACAGGGCAACGAACACCGGGGAGCTGTTTTTT
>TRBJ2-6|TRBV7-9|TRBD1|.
CASSFTRGLTSGANVLTF
TGTGCCAGCAGCTTTACCAGGGGGCTTACCTCTGGGGCCAACGTCCTGACTTTC
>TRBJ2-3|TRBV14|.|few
CASSQLGAGSTQYF
TGTGCCAGCAGCCAACTAGGGGCGGGAAGTACGCAGTATTTT
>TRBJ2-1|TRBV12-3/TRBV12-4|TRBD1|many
CASSSGQGAFYEQFF
TGTGCCAGCAGTTCCGGACAGGGGGCTTTCTATGAGCAGTTCTTC
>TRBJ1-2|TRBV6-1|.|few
CASSEAGGLRYGYTF
TGTGCCAGCAGTGAGGCTGGGGGCCTACGGTATGGCTACACCTTC
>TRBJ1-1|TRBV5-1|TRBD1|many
CASSFQGAVNAEAFF
TGCGCCAGCAGCTTTCAGGGGGCGGTGAATGCTGAAGCTTTCTTT
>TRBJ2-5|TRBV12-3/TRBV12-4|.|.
CASSPSSAQETQYF
TGTGCCAGCAGCCCTAGCTCCGCCCAAGAGACCCAGTACTTC
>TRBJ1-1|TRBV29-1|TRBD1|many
CSVGQGGGTEAFF
TGCAGCGTTGGACAGGGGGGAGGAACTGAAGCTTTCTTT
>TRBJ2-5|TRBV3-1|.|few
CASSPWGEPETQYF
TGTGCCAGCAGCCCGTGGGGGGAACCAGAGACCCAGTACTTC
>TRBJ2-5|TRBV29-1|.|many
CSVGAETRETQYF
TGCAGCGTTGGAGCGGAGACTCGTGAGACCCAGTACTTC
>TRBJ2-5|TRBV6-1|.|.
CASAGRGTPGTQYF
TGTGCCAGCGCCGGGAGAGGTACCCCAGGGACCCAGTACTTC
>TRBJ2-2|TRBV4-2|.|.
CASSQVSGGTGELFF
TGTGCCAGCAGCCAAGTCTCAGGTGGGACCGGGGAGCTGTTTTTT
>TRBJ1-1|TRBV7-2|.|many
CASSLAGQGLNTEAFF
TGTGCCAGCAGCTTAGCGGGGCAGGGCTTGAACACTGAAGCTTTCTTT
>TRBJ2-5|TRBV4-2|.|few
CASSQELIQETQYF
TGTGCCAGCAGCCAAGAACTGATCCAAGAGACCCAGTACTTC
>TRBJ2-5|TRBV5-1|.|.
CASSASGGLGETQYF
TGCGCCAGCAGCGCGTCCGGGGGTTTGGGAGAGACCCAGTACTTC
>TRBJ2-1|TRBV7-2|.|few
CASSSGWASYNEQFF
TGTGCCAGCAGCTCAGGGTGGGCTAGCTACAATGAGCAGTTCTTC
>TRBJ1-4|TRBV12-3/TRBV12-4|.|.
CASSSTTGNEKLFF
TGTGCCAGCAGCTCTACTACAGGGAACGAAAAACTGTTTTTT
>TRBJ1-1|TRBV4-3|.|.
CASSQDRRLGTEAFF
TGCGCCAGCAGCCAAGATCGTCGTTTGGGCACTGAAGCTTTCTTT
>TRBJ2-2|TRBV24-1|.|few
CATSEHVIYFFFVAGELFF
TGTGCCACCAGTGAGCATGTAATATATTTCTTTTTTGTCGCCGGGGAGCTGTTTTTT
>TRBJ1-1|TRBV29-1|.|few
CSVEVGSKAFF
TGCAGCGTTGAAGTCGGATCAAAAGCTTTCTTT
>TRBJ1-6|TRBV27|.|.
CASSLSSGGGSPLHF
TGTGCCAGCAGTTTATCGAGTGGGGGGGGTTCACCCCTCCACTTT